This T cell receptor (beta chain) appears in the sequencing data of a study of shared clonotypes between healthy human individuals. Study results and caveats: It was the non-shared clonotypes that had lower generation probabilities than clonotypes shared by all four donors. Among the subsets, naive ones generally showed larger estimated richness than memory ones.

The donor population consisted of healthy HIV-negative adults with no recent acute infections or vaccinations. This CDR3 is 17 amino acids long. Germline V lookup: CDR1 SQVTM, CDR2 ANQGSEA. Deletions cut 6 bases from V and 4 bases from J, with 26 bases between. This clone was seen only once. Its cognate antigen is unknown. Data came from immunoSEQ multiplex PCR; TCRdb stores just in-frame clones and leaves some out. This sample has roughly 380,000 clones, with about 96% found just once. This TCR came from a man aged 30 to 39 in good health. This chain links TRBV29-1 with TRBJ2-3, with D possibly being TRBD2 (6 bases). The sequencing input was memory CD8+ T cells sorted from blood. This sample's subset: CD45RO+ cells pooled with CCR7-negative TemRA cells. The chain's CDR3 is CSVRSRRTGSAADTQYF. In nucleotides, the CDR3 is TGCAGCGTACGCAGCCGAAGGACCGGGAGTGCGGCAGATACGCAGTATTTT.